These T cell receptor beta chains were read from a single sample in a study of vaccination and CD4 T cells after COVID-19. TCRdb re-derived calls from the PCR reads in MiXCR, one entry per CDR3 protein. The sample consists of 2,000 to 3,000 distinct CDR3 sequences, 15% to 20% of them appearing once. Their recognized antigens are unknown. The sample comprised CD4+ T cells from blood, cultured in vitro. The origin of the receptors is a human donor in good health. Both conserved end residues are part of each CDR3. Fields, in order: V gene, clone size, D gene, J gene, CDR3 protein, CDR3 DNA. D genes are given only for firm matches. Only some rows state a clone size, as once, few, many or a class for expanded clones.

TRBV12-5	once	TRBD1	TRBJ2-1	CASAPGQAYNEQFF	TGTGCTAGCGCGCCGGGACAGGCCTACAATGAGCAGTTCTTC
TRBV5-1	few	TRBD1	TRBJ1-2	CASSLGTGVGYTF	TGCGCCAGCAGCTTAGGGACAGGGGTCGGCTACACCTTC
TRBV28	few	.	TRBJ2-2	CASTPGANTGELFF	TGTGCCAGCACCCCCGGAGCGAACACCGGGGAGCTGTTTTTT
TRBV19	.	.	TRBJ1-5	CASSPGLTQPQHF	TGTGCCAGTAGTCCAGGGTTAACCCAGCCCCAGCATTTT
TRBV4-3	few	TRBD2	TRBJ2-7	CASSRLAGVSSYEQYF	TGCGCCAGCAGCCGACTAGCGGGGGTGAGCTCCTACGAGCAGTACTTC
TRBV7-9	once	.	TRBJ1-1	CASSLAFGGRYAEAFF	TGTGCCAGCAGCTTAGCGTTCGGGGGCCGATACGCTGAAGCTTTCTTT
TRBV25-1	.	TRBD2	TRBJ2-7	CASSGTSGPYEQYF	TGTGCCAGCAGTGGGACTAGCGGGCCCTACGAGCAGTACTTC
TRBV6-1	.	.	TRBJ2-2	CASRMGGPSTGELFF	TGTGCCAGCAGGATGGGGGGGCCCAGCACCGGGGAGCTGTTTTTT
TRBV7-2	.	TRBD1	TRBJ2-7	CASSPRDRGQYEQYF	TGTGCCAGCAGCCCACGGGACAGGGGGCAATACGAGCAGTACTTC
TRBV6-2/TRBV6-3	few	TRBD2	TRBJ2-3	CASSRLAGGFDTDTQYF	TGTGCCAGCAGCCGACTAGCGGGGGGTTTCGACACAGATACGCAGTATTTT
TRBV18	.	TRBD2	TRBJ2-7	CASSQAGESEQYF	TGTGCCAGCTCACAGGCGGGAGAGAGCGAGCAGTACTTC
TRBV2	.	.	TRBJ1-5	CASFPGQIYNQPQHF	TGTGCCAGCTTCCCCGGACAGATTTATAATCAGCCCCAGCATTTT
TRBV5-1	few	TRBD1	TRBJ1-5	CASSLEGQINQPQHF	TGCGCCAGCAGCTTGGAGGGACAGATCAATCAGCCCCAGCATTTT
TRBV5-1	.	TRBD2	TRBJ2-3	CASSSTGGDTQYF	TGCGCCAGCAGCTCCACGGGAGGGGATACGCAGTATTTT
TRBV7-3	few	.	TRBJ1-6	CASSLQPDGSPLHF	TGTGCCAGCAGCTTACAACCCGACGGGTCACCCCTCCACTTT
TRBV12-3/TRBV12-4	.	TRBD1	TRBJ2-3	CASSYPGTGFKGTDTQYF	TGTGCCAGCAGCTACCCCGGGACAGGGTTCAAGGGCACAGATACGCAGTATTTT
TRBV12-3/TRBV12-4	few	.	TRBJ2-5	CASSLQETQYF	TGTGCCAGCAGTTTGCAAGAGACCCAGTACTTC
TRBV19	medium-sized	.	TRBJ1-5	CASSFQGSANQPQHF	TGTGCCAGTAGTTTTCAAGGGAGTGCTAATCAGCCCCAGCATTTT
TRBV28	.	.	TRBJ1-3	CASSLLGPMSSGNTIYF	TGTGCCAGCAGTTTATTGGGTCCGATGAGCTCTGGAAACACCATATATTTT
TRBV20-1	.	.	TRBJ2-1	CSAMGRGMRNEQFF	TGCAGTGCTATGGGCAGGGGCATGAGGAATGAGCAGTTCTTC
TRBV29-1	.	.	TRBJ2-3	CSAEDSTDTQYF	TGCAGCGCCGAGGACAGCACAGATACGCAGTATTTT
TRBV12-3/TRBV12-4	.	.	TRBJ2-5	CASSTNPQTKETQYF	TGTGCCAGCAGTACAAACCCTCAGACAAAAGAGACCCAGTACTTC
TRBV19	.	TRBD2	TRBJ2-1	CASSPRLGGGFYNEQFF	TGTGCCAGTAGCCCCCGTTTGGGCGGGGGATTCTACAATGAGCAGTTCTTC
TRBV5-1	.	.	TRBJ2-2	CASSLEGISGELFF	TGCGCCAGCAGCTTGGAGGGGATCTCCGGGGAGCTGTTTTTT
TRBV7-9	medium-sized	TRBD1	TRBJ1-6	CASSQTDRGGSPLHF	TGTGCCAGCAGCCAAACAGACAGGGGAGGTTCACCCCTCCACTTT
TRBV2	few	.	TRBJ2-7	CASSHPFPGGTVSYEQYF	TGTGCCAGCAGTCACCCCTTTCCCGGCGGGACCGTATCCTACGAGCAGTACTTC
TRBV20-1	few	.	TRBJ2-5	CSARRQQETQYF	TGCAGTGCTAGGAGACAGCAAGAGACCCAGTACTTC
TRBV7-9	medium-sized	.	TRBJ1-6	CASSPGVHSPLHF	TGTGCCAGCAGCCCAGGGGTCCATTCACCCCTCCACTTT
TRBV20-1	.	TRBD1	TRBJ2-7	CSAPPTGAYEQYF	TGCAGTGCTCCTCCGACAGGGGCCTACGAGCAGTACTTC
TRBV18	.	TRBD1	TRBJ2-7	CASSPSGTGVLYEQYF	TGTGCCAGCTCACCTTCCGGGACAGGGGTTCTCTACGAGCAGTACTTC
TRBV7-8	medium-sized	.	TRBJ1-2	CASSLRGYYGYTF	TGTGCCAGCAGCTTACGGGGGTACTATGGCTACACCTTC
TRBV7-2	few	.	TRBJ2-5	CASSAQGGETQYF	TGTGCCAGCAGCGCTCAAGGGGGGGAGACCCAGTACTTC